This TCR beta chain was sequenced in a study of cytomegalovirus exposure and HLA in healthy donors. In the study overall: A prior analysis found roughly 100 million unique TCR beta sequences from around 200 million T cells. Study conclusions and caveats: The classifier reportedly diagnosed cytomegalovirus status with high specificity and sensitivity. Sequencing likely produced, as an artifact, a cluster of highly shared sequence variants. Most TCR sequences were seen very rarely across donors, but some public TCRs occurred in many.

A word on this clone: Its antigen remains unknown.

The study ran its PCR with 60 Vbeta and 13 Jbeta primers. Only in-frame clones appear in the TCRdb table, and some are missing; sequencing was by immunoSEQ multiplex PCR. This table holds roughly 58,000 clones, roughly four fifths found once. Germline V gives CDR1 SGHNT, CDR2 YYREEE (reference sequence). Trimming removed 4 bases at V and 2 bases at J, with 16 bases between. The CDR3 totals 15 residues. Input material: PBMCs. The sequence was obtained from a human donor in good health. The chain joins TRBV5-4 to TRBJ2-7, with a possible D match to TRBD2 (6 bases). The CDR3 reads CASSAGGRAPYEQYF. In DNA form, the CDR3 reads TGTGCCAGCAGCGCCGGGGGTCGGGCTCCCTACGAGCAGTACTTC.